What follows describes a single TCR beta chain. Its antigen is unknown. No clone much larger than this one lies a single base away; base qualities are absent. Preparation of the library involved 5' RACE. The instrument given in TCRdb is Illumina HiSeq 2500. A second PCR of roughly 6 to 11 cycles was run with a J-beta primer mix and a sample-barcoded 5' primer. A unique molecular identifier was introduced onto each TCR beta cDNA molecule by a template-switch 5' adaptor carrying 12 random nucleotides. Each sample yielded at least 3 million CDR3-containing paired-end reads. All of the RNA was converted into first-strand cDNA using the Mint cDNA synthesis kit, with a TRBC-specific oligonucleotide serving as the primer. After uracil-DNA glycosylase treatment, a first 18-cycle PCR used universal primers M1SS and BC2_uni_R on all cDNA. Per the authors' processing: For normalization, 1 million high-quality reads were randomly selected from each sample, with every read carrying a distinct molecular identifier. Reads with shared molecular identifiers were discarded instead of being binned into consensus sequences. MiTCR, with a Q25 quality threshold and the strictest error-elimination algorithm, was used for CDR3 identification, clonotype clustering and error correction. A nonparametric unseen species model with Euler transformation was used to estimate lower-bound total TCR beta diversity. The public reads were reanalyzed by TCRdb: fastp trimming at Q25, MiXCR alignment, in-frame beta chains only. For every CDR3 protein sequence, its rows merge into one entry that carries the most common genes and DNA. The authors' filters were not applied to this entry. This sample gives almost 1 million distinct CDR3 sequences in total; about 51% of them show up just once. Clones ranked in the top ten supply 20% to 25% of the sample.

Systemically healthy Caucasian individuals from Russia, 35 to 50 in total and aged about 6 to 95 years, were included as donors. Each donor gave roughly 11 milliliters of peripheral blood, drawn into EDTA-treated Vacutainer tubes. Ficoll-Paque density-gradient centrifugation was used to isolate PBMCs, with at least 6 million per sample. Trizol reagent was used to extract total RNA from the PBMCs, yielding at least 6 micrograms per sample. For every donor, flow cytometry on a PBMC aliquot measured the percentage of naive CD45RAhigh/CD27high T cells. The record originates from a study of blood T cells in healthy people across ages (dated by TCRdb to 2013 to 2016). Broadly, across the study: In model experiments, roughly one uniquely barcoded TCR beta cDNA molecule per two T cells was captured by template switching. Age-related changes in TCR beta repertoire diversity were measured in the study by deep sequencing normalized with unique cDNA molecular identifiers. The donors were divided into four age groups: young (average approximately 16 years), middle-aged (roughly 40), aged (approximately 64) and long-lived (about 90). Donors of different ages were randomly distributed across sequencing lanes to avoid experimental bias. Using the same blood draw, the study looked at two additional independent replicas of 1 million unique cDNA reads for two donors, one aged 18 to 29 and the other aged 80 or older.

Looking up the germline V gene (reference sequence) yields CDR1 GTSNPN and CDR2 SVGIG. The CDR3 numbers 13 residues from cysteine through phenylalanine. The retained sequence is limited to the CDR3, 39 bases, with the frame set at the first base. Trimming removed 3 bases from V and 3 bases from J, leaving 12 bases between the germline ends. Broader findings and caveats from the paper: Bulk unsorted PBMC profiling prevented conclusive comparison of naive and antigen-experienced compartments. Compared with the aged group, the long-lived group had more naive CD4+ T cells, fewer expanded clones and increased TCR diversity, suggesting age selection. Because the CMV infection status of the donors was unknown, age-related changes in expanded clonotypes may potentially have been confounded. The percentage of naive T cells measured by flow cytometry correlated strongly with observed TCR beta diversity. Estimates of total diversity based on one million sequenced T cells were considered lower bounds and underestimates. As age increased, observed TCR beta diversity per million T cells dropped in a roughly linear way, and a significant reduction was already evident by age 40.

The sample taken for sequencing was blood. The chain is encoded by TRBV30 joined to TRBJ2-7; TRBD1 is a possible D gene, resting on 5 matching bases. The receptor comes from a woman aged 55 to 70 in good health. The sequenced DNA: TGTGCCTGGAGAGCGCAGGGAATCTACGAGCAGTACTTC. It specifies CAWRAQGIYEQYF.